Described below is a single T cell receptor beta chain sequence and its context. What it recognizes is unknown. 5' RACE with UMI labels generated the TRB cDNA libraries. TCRdb derives one entry per CDR3 protein from the 5' RACE reads, leaving out DNA. Its clone listing holds around 150,000 distinct CDR3 sequences. This record belongs to a study of CXCR3-negative and CXCR3-positive naive CD8 T cells. Study-wide points: Partial loss of CXCR3 expression followed cryopreservation; most assays used fresh PBMCs. CXCR3-positive naive cells had TRB CDR3s that were more hydrophobic than CXCR3-negative naive cells had.

The CDR3 consists of 11 residues. Germline V lookup: CDR1 GTSNPN, CDR2 SVGIG (reference sequence). The sequence derives from a human donor in good health. Some clones in this sample may be carry-over from other donors' samples. Material: naive CXCR3+ CD8+ T cells from blood. Subset described: CD45RO-CCR7+CD27+CD95- naive CD8+ T cells expressing CXCR3 (TNR3+). The chain carries TRBV30 and TRBJ1-1. The CDR3 reads CAWGENTEAFF.